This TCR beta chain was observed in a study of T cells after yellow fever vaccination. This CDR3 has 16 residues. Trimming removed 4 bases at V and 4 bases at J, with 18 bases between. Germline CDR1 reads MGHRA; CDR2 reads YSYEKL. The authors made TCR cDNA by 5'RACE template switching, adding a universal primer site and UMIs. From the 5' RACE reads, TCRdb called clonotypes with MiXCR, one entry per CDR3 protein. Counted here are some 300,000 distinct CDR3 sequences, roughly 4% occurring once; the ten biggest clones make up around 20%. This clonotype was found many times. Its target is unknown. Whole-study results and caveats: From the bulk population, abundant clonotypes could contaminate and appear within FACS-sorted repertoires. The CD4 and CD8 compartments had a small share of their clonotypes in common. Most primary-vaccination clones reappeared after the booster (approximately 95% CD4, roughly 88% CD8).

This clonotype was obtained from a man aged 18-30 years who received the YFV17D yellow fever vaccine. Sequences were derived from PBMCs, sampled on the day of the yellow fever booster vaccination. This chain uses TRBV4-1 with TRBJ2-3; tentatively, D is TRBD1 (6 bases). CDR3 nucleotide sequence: TGCGCCAGCAGCCTATATGCAGGGGCTAGGGCAGATACGCAGTATTTT. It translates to CASSLYAGARADTQYF.